These 14 T cell receptor beta chains were all obtained from the same sample, sequenced in a study of blood T cell repertoires in COVID-19. The table came from immunoSEQ multiplex PCR; TCRdb's copy has only in-frame clones and leaves some out. The data show 310,000 or so clones, approximately 87% seen once. Sample: peripheral blood. Receptors originate from a woman in her forties or fifties with active or convalescent COVID-19.

On this clone: The sample carries other DNA sequences with the same CDR3. V usage is TRBV6-2 or TRBV6-3 and J usage is TRBJ1-2, with D unresolved. This CDR3 contains 13 residues. The ends were cut back, 0 bases at V and 7 bases at J, with 9 bases in the middle. Germline V CDR1 and CDR2: MNHEY, SVGEGT. In nucleotides, the CDR3 is TGTGCCAGCAGTTACTCGCGGACTGGTGGCTACACCTTC. Amino acid sequence: CASSYSRTGGYTF.

This clone was seen ten or more times. The chain recombines TRBV2 with TRBJ2-7; D is possibly TRBD2 (6 bases). V shed 7 bases and J shed 6 bases, with 16 bases lying between them. CDR3 length equals 13 residues. The germline V gene has CDR1 SNHLY and CDR2 FYNNEI. The chain's CDR3 is CASTGVGMVEQYF. CDR3 bases: TGTGCCAGCACGGGGGTAGGGATGGTCGAGCAGTACTTC.

Turning to this clone: Mismatch with germline at one junction end may stem from a read error. The rearrangement joins TRBV4-3 to TRBJ1-5; 8 bases match TRBD1. From germline, CDR1 is LGHNA and CDR2 YSLEER. The CDR3 runs 13 residues. CDR3 protein: CASSQDRTGSQDF. The DNA for the CDR3 is TGCGCCAGCAGCCAAGACCGGACAGGGTCCCAGGATTTT.

The chain links TRBV7-3 to TRBJ1-3; unclear D gene. CDR1 and CDR2 from the germline V gene are SGHTA and FQGTGA. The CDR3 length is 14 residues. V gave up 0 bases and J gave up 3 bases, with 6 bases separating them. For the CDR3, the DNA is TGTGCCAGCAGCTTAACCGGGAGTGGAAACACCATATATTTT. It specifies CASSLTGSGNTIYF.

This sequence joins TRBV28 and TRBJ2-7; TRBD2 matches 7 bases. This CDR3 contains 15 residues. V was pared by 3 bases and J by 0 bases, with 5 bases of the junction left unmatched. CDR1 MDHEN and CDR2 SYDVKM come from the germline V gene. The CDR3 reads CASSFERDVSYEQYF. The DNA for the CDR3 is TGTGCCAGCAGTTTCGAGCGGGACGTCTCCTACGAGCAGTACTTC. The entire variable domain, with the rest obtained from reference TRBV28 and TRBJ2-7, is as follows: DVKVTQSSRYLVKRTGEKVFLECVQDMDHENMFWYRQDPGLGLRLIYFSYDVKMKEKGDIPEGYSVSREKKERFSLILESASTNQTSMYLCASSFERDVSYEQYFGPGTRLTVT.

The genes are TRBV5-1 and TRBJ2-5; 10 bases line up with TRBD2. CDR1 SGHRS and CDR2 YFSETQ come from the germline V gene. This CDR3 spans 18 amino acids. J gave up 5 bases and V 3 bases, and 16 bases lay outside the gene matches. CDR3 protein: CASSSIPQELAGSETQYF. CDR3 sequence (DNA): TGCGCCAGCAGCTCGATACCTCAGGAACTAGCGGGGAGTGAGACCCAGTACTTC.

The CDR3 region has the DNA TGTGCCTGGAGTCTTTTAGATACGCAGTATTTT. Translating it yields CAWSLLDTQYF. The chain links TRBV30 to TRBJ2-3; no clear D gene. This CDR3 is 11 amino acids long. The germline V gene has CDR1 GTSNPN and CDR2 SVGIG (reference sequence). V shed 2 bases and J shed 5 bases, with 5 bases lying between them.

V is TRBV18 and J is TRBJ1-4; TRBD1 matches at 8 bases. The V gene end was trimmed by 4 bases and the J gene end by 8 bases; junction bases not matched to a gene: 12. This CDR3 contains 16 residues. Germline V gives CDR1 KGHSH, CDR2 LQKENI. This CDR3 reads CASSRPTGEWGEKLFF. CDR3 DNA: TGTGCCAGCTCACGACCGACAGGGGAATGGGGGGAAAAACTGTTTTTT.

CDR3 sequence (DNA): TGTGCCAGCAGTTTAGTTGAGGGTCAGCCCCAGCATTTT. Its translation is CASSLVEGQPQHF. This chain connects TRBV12-3 or TRBV12-4 to TRBJ1-5; D gene ambiguous. The CDR3 contains 13 residues. The V end was cut by 1 base, the J end by 6 bases, with 7 bases between.

The V and J genes are TRBV3-1 (or the pseudogene TRBV3-2) and TRBJ2-2, with 9 bases aligning to TRBD1. This CDR3 has 15 amino acids. V gave up 4 bases and J gave up 0 bases; unmatched junction bases: 0. Germline V gene sequence: CDR1 LGHDT, CDR2 YNNKEL (reference sequence). CDR3 DNA: TGTGCCAGCAGCCGACAGGGGGCGAACACCGGGGAGCTGTTTTTT. Protein sequence: CASSRQGANTGELFF.

The V gene is TRBV27, the J gene TRBJ2-1; perhaps TRBD2 as D (5 bases). The CDR3 spans 15 residues. The V end was cut by 6 bases, the J end by 2 bases, with 14 bases between. Germline CDR1 and CDR2: MNHEY and SMNVEV (reference sequence). This CDR3 is CASRLSGNTYNEQFF. CDR3 DNA sequence: TGTGCCAGCAGATTGAGCGGAAATACCTACAATGAGCAGTTCTTC.

The chain is built from TRBV23-1 and TRBJ1-5, with a tentative D call TRBD1 (5 bases). TRBV23-1 is identified as an open reading frame with a role that is uncertain. The CDR3 totals 17 residues. V was shortened by 1 base and J by 3 bases, with 16 bases between the two germline ends. CDR3 loop: CASSQFGAGRYNQPQHF. CDR3 nucleotide sequence: TGCGCCAGCAGTCAATTTGGGGCAGGGAGGTACAATCAGCCCCAGCATTTT.

The chain carries TRBV29-1 and TRBJ2-3; no clear D gene. Germline CDR1 and CDR2: SQVTM and ANQGSEA. Trimming pared 7 bases from V and 0 bases from J, leaving 8 bases between. The CDR3 sequence is 12 residues long. The CDR3 DNA is TGCAGCGCTACGGTTAGCACAGATACGCAGTATTTT. This translates into CSATVSTDTQYF.

This clone was recorded only once. This chain links TRBV4-2 with TRBJ2-7, with a tentative D call TRBD1 (7 bases). CDR1 and CDR2 (germline): LGHNA, YNFKEQ. CDR3 length: 15 residues. Trimming left V 3 bases short and J 4 bases short, with 16 bases between. CDR3 DNA: TGTGCCAGCAGCCACAGGGGGGCGGCGGAGTACGAGCAGTACTTC. Amino acids: CASSHRGAAEYEQYF.